One sample yielded the 8 T cell receptor beta chains listed below, sequenced in a study of T cells in localized non-small cell lung cancer. Only in-frame clones appear in the TCRdb table, and some are missing; sequencing was by immunoSEQ multiplex PCR. The repertoire holds under 150,000 clones, approximately 88% seen once, with approximately 1.5% in the top ten. Sequencing was performed on peripheral blood, taken before any cancer treatment. These receptors originate from a female donor of 60 years or more with stage I lung adenocarcinoma.

This rearrangement joins TRBV19 to TRBJ2-7; a possible D gene is TRBD2 (6 bases). CDR1 is LNHDA and CDR2 is SQIVND in the germline V gene (reference sequence). The CDR3 extends over 12 amino acids. With 10 bases removed from V and 1 base from J, the gap between germline ends came to 11 bases. CDR3 nucleotides: TGTGCCACAGCTGGGGGGTCCTACGAGCAGTACTTC. It specifies CATAGGSYEQYF.

The genes are TRBV28 and TRBJ2-3; 15 bases fit TRBD2. Trimming at V came to 6 bases and at J to 2 bases, leaving 12 bases not matched to a gene. The germline V gene has CDR1 MDHEN and CDR2 SYDVKM. The CDR3 has 19 amino acids. In nucleotides, the CDR3 is TGTGCCAGCAGAGTATCCGGGACTAGCGGGAGGTCGGTCACAGATACGCAGTATTTT. It codes for CASRVSGTSGRSVTDTQYF.

The rearrangement uses TRBV20-1 and TRBJ2-1; D may be TRBD1 or TRBD2 (5 bases each). CDR3 length: 10 amino acids. The ends were cut back, 6 bases at V and 10 bases at J, with 10 bases in the middle. Germline V gene sequence: CDR1 DFQATT, CDR2 SNEGSKA (reference sequence). CDR3 sequence reads: CSAGTTEQFF. In DNA, the CDR3 is TGCAGTGCAGGGACGACAGAGCAGTTCTTC.

This rearrangement joins TRBV30 to TRBJ1-2; TRBD1 agrees at 8 bases. V shed 3 bases, J shed 5 bases, and the junction held 11 bases outside the gene matches. CDR1 and CDR2 (germline): GTSNPN, SVGIG (reference sequence). The CDR3 totals 15 residues. The CDR3 nucleotides read TGTGCCTGGAGGGAGACCGGACAGGGAAGGTATGGCTACACCTTC. Its translation: CAWRETGQGRYGYTF.

The chain links TRBV4-1 to TRBJ2-6, with D perhaps TRBD2 (5 bases). From germline, CDR1 is MGHRA and CDR2 YSYEKL. V shed 0 bases and J shed 2 bases, with 11 bases lying between them. This CDR3 region has 17 residues. The CDR3 region has the DNA TGCGCCAGCAGCCAAGATGCGAGGGCTCCTGGGGCCAACGTCCTGACTTTC. Residues: CASSQDARAPGANVLTF.

The CDR3, as DNA: TGTGCCAGCAGTGAATCAGGGGGCGTGCCGAGTTACGAGCAGTACTTC. The encoded protein is CASSESGGVPSYEQYF. This chain connects TRBV6-1 to TRBJ2-7; 8 nucleotides match TRBD1. CDR1 and CDR2 from the germline V gene are MNHNS and SASEGT. The CDR3 runs to 16 residues. Trimming removed 2 bases from V and 4 bases from J; junction bases left unmatched: 10.

V usage is TRBV10-3 and J usage is TRBJ2-2; D is ambiguous. The ends were cut back, 2 bases at V and 2 bases at J, with 9 bases in the middle. The CDR3 has 15 residues. Looked up from germline, CDR1 is ENHRY and CDR2 is SYGVKD. The CDR3 DNA follows: TGTGCCATCAGTGAGACGGACGTAAACACCGGGGAGCTGTTTTTT. Translated, it gives CAISETDVNTGELFF.

The V gene is TRBV4-1, the J gene TRBJ2-1; D unclear. Germline CDR1 is MGHRA and CDR2 is YSYEKL. There are 13 residues in the CDR3. V shed 4 bases and J shed 9 bases, with 13 bases lying between them. CDR3 protein: CASSRSIRREQFF. In nucleotides, the CDR3 is TGCGCCAGCAGCCGGTCGATCCGCCGTGAGCAGTTCTTC.